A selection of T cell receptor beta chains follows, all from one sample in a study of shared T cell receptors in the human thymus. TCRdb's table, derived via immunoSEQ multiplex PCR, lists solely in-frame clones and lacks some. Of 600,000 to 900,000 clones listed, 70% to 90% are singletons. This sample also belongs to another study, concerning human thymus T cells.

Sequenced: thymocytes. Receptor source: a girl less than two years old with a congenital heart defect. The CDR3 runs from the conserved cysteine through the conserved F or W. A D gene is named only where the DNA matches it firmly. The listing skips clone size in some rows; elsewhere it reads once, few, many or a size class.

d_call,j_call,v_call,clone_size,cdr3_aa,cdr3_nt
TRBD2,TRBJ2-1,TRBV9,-,CASSVEGSGWSSYNEQFF,TGTGCCAGCAGCGTAGAGGGTAGCGGGTGGAGCTCCTACAATGAGCAGTTCTTC
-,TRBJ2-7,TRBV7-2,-,CASSLVLWGDEQYF,TGTGCCAGCAGCTTAGTGCTATGGGGGGACGAGCAGTACTTC
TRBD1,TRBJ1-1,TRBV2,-,CASKGQGYPEAFF,TGTGCCAGCAAAGGACAGGGATACCCTGAAGCTTTCTTT
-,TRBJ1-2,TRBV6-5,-,CASSYPGSVYGYTF,TGTGCCAGCAGTTACCCGGGATCTGTCTATGGCTACACCTTC
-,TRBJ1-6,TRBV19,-,CASNEELNSPLHF,TGTGCCAGTAACGAAGAGCTTAATTCACCCCTCCACTTT
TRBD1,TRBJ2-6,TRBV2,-,CASSYNRGPKAGANVLTF,TGTGCCAGCAGTTATAACAGGGGTCCTAAGGCTGGGGCCAACGTCCTGACTTTC
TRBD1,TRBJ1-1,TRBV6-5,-,CASSSDRGLNTEAFF,TGTGCCAGCAGTTCGGACAGGGGACTGAACACTGAAGCTTTCTTT
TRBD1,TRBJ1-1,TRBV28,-,CASSFLATGRTEAFF,TGTGCCAGCAGTTTCCTCGCGACAGGGCGCACTGAAGCTTTCTTT
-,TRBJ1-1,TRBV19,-,CASSEGLRTPKVAEAFF,TGTGCCAGTAGTGAAGGCCTCCGGACACCCAAAGTGGCTGAAGCTTTCTTT
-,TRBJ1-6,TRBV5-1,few,CASSFTGGTYNSPLHF,TGCGCCAGCAGCTTTACAGGTGGGACCTATAATTCACCCCTCCACTTT
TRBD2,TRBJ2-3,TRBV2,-,CASSKAGIAGGLPRGTDTQYF,TGTGCCAGCAGTAAAGCGGGAATAGCGGGGGGGCTTCCCAGGGGCACAGATACGCAGTATTTT
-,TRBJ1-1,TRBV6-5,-,CASSYWEGGTEAFF,TGTGCCAGCAGTTACTGGGAGGGGGGCACTGAAGCTTTCTTT
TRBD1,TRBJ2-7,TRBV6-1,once,CASNPPTGGDEQYF,TGTGCCAGCAACCCACCCACAGGGGGCGACGAGCAGTACTTC
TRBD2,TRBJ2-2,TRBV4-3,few,CASSQEGGVGKRGTGELFF,TGCGCCAGCAGCCAAGAGGGGGGGGTTGGGAAGCGGGGGACCGGGGAGCTGTTTTTT
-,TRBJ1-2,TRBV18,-,CASSLRQTDNYGYTF,TGTGCCAGCTCACTTCGACAGACCGATAACTATGGCTACACCTTC
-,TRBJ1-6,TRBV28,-,CASRAPGSYNSPLHF,TGTGCCAGCAGGGCCCCGGGGTCCTATAATTCACCCCTCCACTTT
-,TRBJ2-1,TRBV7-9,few,CASRSYPAYNEQFF,TGTGCCAGCAGAAGCTATCCCGCCTACAATGAGCAGTTCTTC
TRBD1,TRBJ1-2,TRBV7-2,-,CASSLVIGGADYGYTF,TGTGCCAGCAGCTTAGTAATAGGGGGCGCAGACTATGGCTACACCTTC
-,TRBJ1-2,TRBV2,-,CASGYIKQGECYGYTF,TGTGCCAGCGGATATATAAAACAGGGCGAGTGCTACGGCTACACCTTC
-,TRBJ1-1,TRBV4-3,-,CASSRAVDRRVPENTEAFF,TGCGCCAGCAGCCGAGCGGTAGACAGGCGGGTACCTGAGAACACTGAAGCTTTCTTT
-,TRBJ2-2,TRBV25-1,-,CASSEPGRVGELFF,TGTGCCAGCAGTGAACCCGGCAGGGTCGGGGAGCTGTTTTTT
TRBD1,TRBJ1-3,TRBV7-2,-,CASSLPGQGAKLAGNTIYF,TGTGCCAGCAGCTTACCCGGACAGGGGGCGAAGTTGGCTGGAAACACCATATATTTT
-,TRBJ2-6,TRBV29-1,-,CSVGDSGANVLTF,TGCAGCGTGGGCGATTCTGGGGCCAACGTCCTGACTTTC
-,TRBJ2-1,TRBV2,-,CASSTRDYNEQFF,TGTGCCAGCAGTACCAGGGACTACAATGAGCAGTTCTTC
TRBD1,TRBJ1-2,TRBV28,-,CASSSRGGLYGYTF,TGTGCCAGCAGTTCGAGAGGGGGCCTCTATGGCTACACCTTC
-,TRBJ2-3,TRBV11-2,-,CASSLVAIGRVLTDTQYF,TGTGCCAGCAGCTTAGTCGCCATTGGGCGGGTCCTCACAGATACGCAGTATTTT
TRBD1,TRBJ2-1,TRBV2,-,CASSGTARNEQFF,TGTGCCAGCAGCGGGACAGCAAGAAATGAGCAGTTCTTC
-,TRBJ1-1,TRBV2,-,CASSDRGGLDTEAFF,TGTGCCAGCAGTGATCGGGGGGGCCTGGACACTGAAGCTTTCTTT
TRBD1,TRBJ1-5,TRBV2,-,CASTLTGSSNQPQHF,TGTGCCAGCACCTTGACAGGGTCCAGCAATCAGCCCCAGCATTTT
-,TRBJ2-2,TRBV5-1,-,CASSLVRRTNTGELFF,TGCGCCAGCAGCTTGGTTAGGAGGACTAACACCGGGGAGCTGTTTTTT
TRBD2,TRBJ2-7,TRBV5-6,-,CASSLIFAGGIGYEQYF,TGTGCCAGCAGCTTAATTTTTGCGGGGGGAATAGGCTACGAGCAGTACTTC
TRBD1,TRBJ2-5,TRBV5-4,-,CASSFGQATTQYF,TGTGCCAGCAGTTTCGGACAGGCCACGACCCAGTACTTC
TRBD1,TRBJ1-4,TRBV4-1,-,CASSLPRTGPGEKLFF,TGCGCCAGCAGCCTGCCGCGGACAGGGCCGGGTGAAAAACTGTTTTTT
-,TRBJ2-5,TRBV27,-,CASSSRETQYF,TGTGCCAGCAGTTCCAGGGAGACCCAGTACTTC
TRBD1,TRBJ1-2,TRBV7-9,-,CASSYSGTGLFYGYTF,TGTGCCAGCAGCTATTCCGGGACAGGGCTCTTCTATGGCTACACCTTC
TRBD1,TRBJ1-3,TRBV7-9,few,CASSPARDRGPLSGNTIYF,TGTGCCAGCAGCCCCGCCCGGGACAGGGGGCCTCTCTCTGGAAACACCATATATTTT
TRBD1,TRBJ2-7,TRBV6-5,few,CASSKRDRAYEQYF,TGTGCCAGCAGCAAAAGGGACAGAGCCTACGAGCAGTACTTC
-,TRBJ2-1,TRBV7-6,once,CASSQGAGLGGEQFF,TGTGCCAGCAGCCAAGGGGCGGGACTAGGGGGCGAGCAGTTCTTC
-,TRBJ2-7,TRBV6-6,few,CASSYPFYEQYF,TGTGCCAGCAGTTACCCTTTTTACGAGCAGTACTTC
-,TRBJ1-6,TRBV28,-,CASSREKAYNSPLHF,TGTGCCAGCAGCCGGGAGAAGGCCTATAATTCACCCCTCCACTTT
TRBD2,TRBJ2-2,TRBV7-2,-,CASSSITTGLAGFGGELFF,TGTGCCAGCAGCTCGATAACCACCGGACTAGCGGGGTTTGGCGGGGAGCTGTTTTTT
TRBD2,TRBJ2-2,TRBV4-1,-,CASSRRGRDYLNTGELFF,TGCGCCAGCAGCCGGAGGGGACGGGACTACCTAAACACCGGGGAGCTGTTTTTT
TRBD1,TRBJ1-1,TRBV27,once,CASSLSVPTGRRTEAFF,TGTGCCAGCAGTTTATCTGTACCGACAGGGAGGAGGACTGAAGCTTTCTTT
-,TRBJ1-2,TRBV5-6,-,CASSGSGPRWYGYTF,TGTGCCAGCAGCGGATCAGGGCCTAGATGGTATGGCTACACCTTC
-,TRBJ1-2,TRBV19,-,CASSPGVYYGYTF,TGTGCCAGTAGCCCAGGCGTTTACTATGGCTACACCTTC
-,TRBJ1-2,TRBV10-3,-,CAISQLPSREGNGYTF,TGTGCCATCAGTCAGCTTCCATCCAGGGAAGGGAATGGCTACACCTTC
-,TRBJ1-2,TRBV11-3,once,CALYGYTF,TGTGCCCTCTATGGCTACACCTTC
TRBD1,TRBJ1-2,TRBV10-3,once,CAISPGTGQRYTF,TGTGCCATCAGTCCCGGGACAGGGCAGCGCTACACCTTC
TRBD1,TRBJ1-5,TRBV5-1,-,CASSLVPGQGPNQPQHF,TGCGCCAGCAGCCTGGTCCCGGGACAGGGTCCGAATCAGCCCCAGCATTTT
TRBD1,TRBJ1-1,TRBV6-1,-,CASSVQGGVGAFF,TGTGCCAGCAGTGTTCAGGGGGGAGTCGGAGCTTTCTTT
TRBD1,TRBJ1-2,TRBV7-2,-,CASSTQGANYGYTF,TGTGCCAGCAGCACCCAGGGGGCGAACTATGGCTACACCTTC
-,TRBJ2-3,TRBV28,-,CASRPTSSCTDTQYF,TGTGCCAGCAGGCCCACTAGCAGCTGCACAGATACGCAGTATTTT
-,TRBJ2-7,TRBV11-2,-,CASSLAFSEQYF,TGTGCCAGCAGCTTAGCGTTCTCCGAGCAGTACTTC
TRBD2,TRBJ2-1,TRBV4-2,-,CASSQGTSGGFASYNEQFF,TGTGCCAGCAGCCAAGGGACTAGCGGGGGGTTCGCCTCCTACAATGAGCAGTTCTTC
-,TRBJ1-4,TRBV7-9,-,CASSPAGAGFEKLFF,TGTGCCAGCAGCCCTGCAGGGGCAGGTTTTGAAAAACTGTTTTTT